These 14 T cell receptor beta chains were sequenced from one sample in a study of vaccination effects on CD4 cells after COVID-19. These receptors' antigens are unknown. Repertoires were generated with immunoSEQ multiplex PCR, while TCRdb's copy carries only in-frame clones and drops some. The sample shows approximately 30,000 clones, roughly four fifths of them seen only once. After expansion with viral peptide pools in the ViraFEST assay, antigen-specific CD4+ T cells were sequenced. Culture proceeded for under twelve days, and CD4+ T cells were then isolated. Every participant took two doses of the BNT162b2 or mRNA-1273 vaccine. Sequencing used CD4+ T cells from PBMCs cultured with HCoV-NL63 spike peptides, obtained after COVID-19 vaccination. These TCRs come from a human donor who received a COVID-19 vaccine. Some clones in this sample may be carry-over from other donors' samples.

CDR3 protein: CASSWAGGRIQYF. The CDR3 DNA reads TGCGCCAGCAGCTGGGCGGGGGGCCGCATTCAGTACTTC. V gene TRBV5-1 combines with J gene TRBJ2-4; 8 nucleotides align to TRBD2. Germline CDR1 and CDR2: SGHRS and YFSETQ. J lost 9 bases, V lost 3 bases, and 5 bases had no gene match. The CDR3 has 13 residues.

The V call is TRBV24-1, the J call TRBJ1-2, with 7 positions matching TRBD1. V shed 5 bases and J 4 bases; nucleotides not matched to a gene: 12. CDR1 is KGHDR, CDR2 SFDVKD, per germline. This CDR3 contains 16 residues. Here the CDR3 reads CATSGDTGTAFYGYTF. The CDR3 nucleotides are TGTGCCACCAGTGGGGACACCGGGACAGCCTTCTATGGCTACACCTTC.

The chain joins TRBV9 to TRBJ1-5, with a possible D match to TRBD1 (5 bases). This CDR3 spans 15 amino acids. V was shortened by 0 bases and J by 5 bases, with 12 bases between the two germline ends. The germline gives CDR1 SGDLS, CDR2 YYNGEE. In DNA form, the CDR3 reads TGTGCCAGCAGCGTAGAGCCGGGGGAGGATCAGCCCCAGCATTTT. Encoded protein: CASSVEPGEDQPQHF.

On this clone itself: The same CDR3 is also encoded by other DNA sequences in this sample. The J gene is TRBJ2-1, the V gene TRBV9; D is ambiguous. V lost 0 bases and J lost 1, with 2 bases in between. This CDR3 contains 13 residues. The germline V gene has CDR1 SGDLS and CDR2 YYNGEE. CDR3 region: CASSVGSYNEQFF. The CDR3 region has the DNA TGTGCCAGCAGCGTAGGGTCCTACAATGAGCAGTTCTTC.

This chain links TRBV28 with TRBJ1-6, with D possibly matching TRBD1 (5 bases). CDR1 MDHEN and CDR2 SYDVKM come from the germline V gene. Trimming cost V 5 bases and J 3 bases, with 11 bases left between them. CDR3 size: 15 residues. The CDR3 reads CASSGGQGYNSPLHF. DNA of the CDR3: TGTGCCAGCAGTGGAGGGCAGGGCTATAATTCACCCCTCCACTTT.

J is TRBJ2-7 and V is TRBV6-1; D is unclear. V lost 1 base and J lost 0, with 7 bases in between. The CDR3 has 14 residues. CDR1 is MNHNS and CDR2 is SASEGT in the germline V gene. The CDR3 protein is CASSEGGSSYEQYV. The CDR3 DNA follows: TGTGCCAGCAGTGAAGGCGGTAGCTCCTACGAGCAGTACGTC.

A single count supports this clone. The chain links TRBV30 to TRBJ2-3, with D unresolved. From germline, CDR1 is GTSNPN and CDR2 SVGIG (reference sequence). The CDR3 contains 16 residues. V shed 0 bases and J shed 1 base, with 14 bases lying between them. The CDR3 loop reads CAWSVGSGRRTDTQYF. In nucleotides, the CDR3 is TGTGCCTGGAGTGTTGGTAGTGGTCGGCGCACAGATACGCAGTATTTT.

This chain links TRBV4-3 with TRBJ1-4; D is undetermined. CDR1 is LGHNA, CDR2 YSLEER, per germline. Trimming removed 2 bases from V and 0 bases from J, with 7 bases in between. This CDR3 has 15 amino acids. The CDR3 sequence is CASSQSGATNEKLFF. In DNA form, the CDR3 reads TGCGCCAGCAGCCAATCCGGAGCAACTAATGAAAAACTGTTTTTT.

This clone showed up just once. This chain joins TRBV10-3 and TRBJ1-2, with D perhaps matching TRBD1 (5 bases). The length of the CDR3 is 13 residues. Germline CDR1 ENHRY, CDR2 SYGVKD. V lost 6 bases and J lost 4, with 12 bases in between. The CDR3 protein is CAISQGRGYGYTF. In nucleotides, the CDR3 is TGTGCCATCAGCCAGGGTAGAGGCTATGGCTACACCTTC.

The chain recombines TRBV28 with TRBJ2-2, with a weak D call TRBD2 (6 bases). Germline V gives CDR1 MDHEN, CDR2 SYDVKM. CDR3 size: 15 residues. V lost 6 bases and J 3 bases, leaving 14 bases between the germline ends. CDR3 region: CASRPAGLDTGELFF. CDR3 sequence (DNA): TGTGCCAGCAGGCCCGCGGGGTTGGACACCGGGGAGCTGTTTTTT. Using reference TRBV28 and TRBJ2-2 for the parts outside the CDR3, the full variable domain is DVKVTQSSRYLVKRTGEKVFLECVQDMDHENMFWYRQDPGLGLRLIYFSYDVKMKEKGDIPEGYSVSREKKERFSLILESASTNQTSMYLCASRPAGLDTGELFFGEGSRLTVL.

The chain recombines TRBV28 with TRBJ1-1; 7 bases agree with TRBD1. J gave up 4 bases and V 8 bases, and 4 bases lay outside the gene matches. This CDR3 is 12 amino acids long. Per germline, CDR1 MDHEN and CDR2 SYDVKM. CDR3: CASYTGATEAFF. In DNA form, the CDR3 reads TGTGCCAGCTATACAGGGGCCACTGAAGCTTTCTTT.

The gene calls are TRBV5-1 and TRBJ1-6, with unresolved D. V lost 2 bases to trimming and J lost 8 bases, with 14 bases between them. Germline-derived CDR1 and CDR2 are SGHRS and YFSETQ. The length of the CDR3 is 15 residues. Here the CDR3 reads CASSLSNGADSPLHF. In DNA, the CDR3 is TGCGCCAGCAGCTTAAGTAATGGAGCTGATTCACCCCTCCACTTT.

V usage is TRBV30 and J usage is TRBJ2-1, with D unclear. The germline V gene has CDR1 GTSNPN and CDR2 SVGIG (reference sequence). The CDR3 spans 15 residues. Trimming stripped 0 bases from V and 4 bases from J, with 13 bases between. The CDR3 loop is CAWSVGSRIYNEQFF. The CDR3 DNA follows: TGTGCCTGGAGTGTAGGATCACGGATTTACAATGAGCAGTTCTTC.

V usage is TRBV29-1 and J usage is TRBJ2-3; TRBD1 matches at 8 bases. There are 14 residues in the CDR3. Germline values: CDR1 SQVTM, CDR2 ANQGSEA. With V trimmed by 4 bases and J by 5 bases, 8 bases remained unmatched. The CDR3 bases are TGCAGCGTTGGGACAGGGTCTATCTTAGATACGCAGTATTTT. Its translation is CSVGTGSILDTQYF.